Ten or more counts support the clone carrying this T cell receptor beta chain. The source material, RNA transcripts, was used to amplify TCR beta CDR3 regions. The TCR CDR3 was amplified in a first-round RT-PCR using the HTBI primer set. TCRdb reprocessed the multiplex PCR reads with MiXCR, giving one entry per CDR3 protein. Of about 350,000 distinct CDR3 sequences listed, roughly 20% were seen once; the top ten hold around a sixth. The data originate from a study of T cells in Graves' hyperthyroidism and ophthalmopathy. CDR1 and CDR2 (germline): MNHNS, SASEGT. Trimming cost V 6 bases and J 2 bases, with 8 bases left between them. The CDR3 covers 13 residues.

The rearrangement uses TRBV6-1 and TRBJ1-5; the D is unclear. The sequence derives from a middle-aged woman with Graves' ophthalmopathy. Sequences were obtained from blood. The CDR3 sequence: CASSERGNQPQHF. As DNA, the CDR3 is TGTGCCAGCAGCGAACGAGGCAATCAGCCCCAGCATTTT.